This entry lists 21 T cell receptor beta chains sequenced from one sample in a study of long-term antiretroviral therapy in people with HIV. The run of the v3.0 immunoSEQ assay was at survey level. The table came from immunoSEQ multiplex PCR; TCRdb's copy has only in-frame clones and leaves some out. The sample holds roughly 30,000 clones, more than 75% seen once. Specimen: unsorted PBMCs, collected 4.7 to 5 years after starting antiretroviral therapy. These receptors were collected from a man aged 35 to 55 with HIV.

This clone was seen a few times. The DNA for the CDR3 is TGTGCCAGCAGCTTAGTCCCCACACGCTACGAGCAGTACTTC. Its translation is CASSLVPTRYEQYF. The chain combines TRBV7-9 with TRBJ2-7, with D unresolved. Germline V gene sequence: CDR1 SEHNR, CDR2 FQNEAQ (reference sequence). There are 14 residues in the CDR3. V lost 1 base to trimming and J lost 3 bases, with 10 bases between them.

The chain employs TRBV29-1 and TRBJ2-5, with TRBD2 matching 7 bases. V was clipped by 0 bases and J by 2 bases; unmatched bases: 6. CDR1 and CDR2 (germline): SQVTM, ANQGSEA. The CDR3 extends over 15 amino acids. CDR3 amino acids: CSVEESAGRQETQYF. In DNA form, the CDR3 reads TGCAGCGTTGAAGAATCAGCGGGAAGACAAGAGACCCAGTACTTC.

The V gene is TRBV5-6, the J gene TRBJ2-6; D is tentatively TRBD1 or TRBD2 (5 bases each). V shed 4 bases and J shed 4 bases, with 15 bases lying between them. The CDR3 runs 16 residues. Germline assignment: CDR1 SGHDT and CDR2 YYEEEE. CDR3 residues: CASSPGPGTGANVLTF. The CDR3 nucleotides read TGTGCCAGCAGCCCGGGGCCGGGGACCGGGGCCAACGTCCTGACTTTC. The full variable domain, in which reference TRBV5-6 and TRBJ2-6 provide the parts outside the CDR3, is DAGVTQSPTHLIKTRGQQVTLRCSPKSGHDTVSWYQQALGQGPQFIFQYYEEEERQRGNFPDRFSGHQFPNYSSELNVNALLLGDSALYLCASSPGPGTGANVLTFGAGSRLTVL.

In its sample, this clone was seen a few times. The chain is built from TRBV28 and TRBJ1-5, with D unresolved. The length of the CDR3 is 17 residues. The ends were cut back, 5 bases at V and 4 bases at J, with 21 bases in the middle. Germline V gives CDR1 MDHEN, CDR2 SYDVKM. The CDR3 DNA follows: TGTGCCAGCAGTCCCCCATTGATCGTCGGGATTAATCAGCCCCAGCATTTT. Translating it yields CASSPPLIVGINQPQHF.

V gene TRBV30 combines with J gene TRBJ1-1; D is unclear. CDR3 length: 11 residues. Germline V CDR1 and CDR2: GTSNPN, SVGIG (reference sequence). Trimming took off 4 bases at V and 6 bases at J, with 9 bases between the two ends. The CDR3, as DNA: TGTGCCTGGAATCTTAAGGCTGAAGCTTTCTTT. Translated: CAWNLKAEAFF.

This chain joins TRBV5-1 and TRBJ2-3; 12 nucleotides align to TRBD2. Germline CDR1 reads SGHRS; CDR2 reads YFSETQ. The CDR3 extends over 14 amino acids. Germline trimming cut 9 bases from V and 6 bases from J; bases unmatched to any gene: 8. The CDR3 loop reads CATRLAGDPDTQYF. For the CDR3, the DNA is TGCGCCACCAGACTAGCGGGGGACCCCGATACGCAGTATTTT.

J is TRBJ2-2 and V is TRBV7-8; 7 bases are shared with TRBD1. Germline V gene lookup returns CDR1 SGHVS and CDR2 FQNEAQ. J gave up 0 bases and V 2 bases, and 3 bases lay outside the gene matches. The CDR3 has 16 amino acids. For the CDR3, the DNA is TGTGCCAGCAGCTTACGAGGGGGCACGAACACCGGGGAGCTGTTTTTT. This translates into CASSLRGGTNTGELFF.

This clone was seen a single time. The chain is built from TRBV4-1 and TRBJ2-5; 15 nucleotides line up with TRBD2. Per the germline V gene, CDR1 is MGHRA and CDR2 is YSYEKL. Trimming cost V 0 bases and J 0 bases; bases outside gene matches: 5. CDR3 length equals 19 residues. The CDR3 DNA follows: TGCGCCAGCAGCCAAGAACCGGGACTAGCGGGAGGTGACCAAGAGACCCAGTACTTC. It yields the protein CASSQEPGLAGGDQETQYF.

The chain is built from TRBV7-8 and TRBJ2-7; D gene ambiguous. The V end was cut by 2 bases, the J end by 6 bases, with 8 bases between. The CDR3 consists of 12 residues. Per germline, CDR1 SGHVS and CDR2 FQNEAQ. The CDR3 region is CASSLYGGEQYF. The CDR3 DNA follows: TGTGCCAGCAGCTTATACGGTGGCGAGCAGTACTTC.

The chain has TRBV5-8 and TRBJ2-7, with D unclear. Per the germline V gene, CDR1 is SGHTS and CDR2 is YDEGEE. The CDR3 runs 15 residues. The germline V and J ends were trimmed by 2 bases and 1 base, with 13 bases remaining between them. The CDR3 nucleotides read TGTGCCAGCAGCTTTCCAGGAATAAAATCCTACGAGCAGTACTTC. As protein: CASSFPGIKSYEQYF.

This rearrangement joins TRBV19 to TRBJ2-3; no reliable D call. Trimming left V 8 bases short and J 0 bases short, with 6 bases between. The germline V gene has CDR1 LNHDA and CDR2 SQIVND (reference sequence). This CDR3 contains 12 residues. CDR3 nucleotides: TGTGCCAGTCCCAGGAGCACAGATACGCAGTATTTT. This translates into CASPRSTDTQYF.

The chain uses TRBV7-9 and TRBJ2-3; the D gene is possibly TRBD2 (5 bases). V shed 4 bases and J shed 7 bases, with 12 bases lying between them. The CDR3 length is 13 residues. CDR1 SEHNR and CDR2 FQNEAQ come from the germline V gene (reference sequence). Here the CDR3 reads CASSSEVWNTQYF. Written as DNA, the CDR3 is TGTGCCAGCAGCTCGGAGGTATGGAATACGCAGTATTTT.

This chain connects TRBV15 to TRBJ1-5; D is perhaps TRBD1 (6 bases). The CDR3 runs to 14 residues. Germline values: CDR1 LNHNV, CDR2 YYDKDF (reference sequence). With 0 bases removed from V and 6 bases from J, the gap between germline ends came to 9 bases. Here the CDR3 reads CATSREDRFQPQHF. CDR3 in DNA: TGTGCCACCAGCAGAGAAGACAGGTTTCAGCCCCAGCATTTT.

V usage is TRBV11-2 and J usage is TRBJ1-2, with 7 nucleotides matching TRBD1. Germline V lookup: CDR1 SGHAT, CDR2 FQNNGV. The CDR3 consists of 14 residues. V dropped 5 bases and J dropped 5; count of bases not matched to a gene: 8. CDR3 sequence reads: CASSTKTGSYGYTF. The DNA for the CDR3 is TGTGCCAGCAGCACAAAGACAGGGAGTTATGGCTACACCTTC.

This sequence joins TRBV28 and TRBJ2-7, with 9 bases lining up with TRBD1. V was pared by 2 bases and J by 5 bases, with 10 bases of the junction left unmatched. This CDR3 spans 16 amino acids. Germline V lookup: CDR1 MDHEN, CDR2 SYDVKM. The CDR3 bases are TGTGCCAGCAGTTTAAGGTGGGCGGGACAGGGTGACGAGCAGTACTTC. Its translation: CASSLRWAGQGDEQYF.

This clone was recorded once. The V and J genes are TRBV5-4 and TRBJ2-1, with D tentatively TRBD2 (5 bases). This CDR3 contains 13 residues. CDR1 is SGHNT and CDR2 is YYREEE in the germline V gene (reference sequence). Between the trimmed V and J ends, which lost 4 bases and 10 bases, there was a span of 15 bases. For the CDR3, the DNA is TGTGCCAGCAGCCCAACCACTAGTGGCGAGCAGTTCTTC. Translating gives CASSPTTSGEQFF.

The chain recombines TRBV11-2 with TRBJ1-5; D is ambiguous. V was shortened by 1 base and J by 5 bases, with 9 bases between the two germline ends. The germline V gene has CDR1 SGHAT and CDR2 FQNNGV. The CDR3 is 14 residues long. The CDR3 nucleotides read TGTGCCAGCAGCTTAGTTGCGAGACATCAGCCCCAGCATTTT. Encoded protein: CASSLVARHQPQHF.

The rearrangement uses TRBV6-4 and TRBJ2-4, with D tentatively TRBD1 (7 bases). V was shortened by 5 bases and J by 8 bases, with 16 bases between the two germline ends. Germline V gene sequence: CDR1 MRHNA, CDR2 SNTAGT. There are 14 residues in the CDR3. The CDR3 coding sequence is TGTGCCAGCAGTCCGCAGGGGGGTGGAGACATTCAGTACTTC. This sequence encodes CASSPQGGGDIQYF.

V usage is TRBV10-3 and J usage is TRBJ2-7, with no clear D. V shed 6 bases and J shed 5 bases, with 14 bases lying between them. The germline gives CDR1 ENHRY, CDR2 SYGVKD. The CDR3 spans 13 residues. In DNA, the CDR3 is TGTGCCATCAGCGCAGGTGGCCGGGACGAGCAGTACTTC. It is translated as CAISAGGRDEQYF.

J is TRBJ2-2 and V is TRBV6-5; possibly TRBD1 or TRBD2 for D (6 bases each). V was trimmed by 7 bases and J by 4 bases, leaving 16 bases between them. The CDR3 covers 15 residues. Germline V gene lookup returns CDR1 MNHEY and CDR2 SVGAGI. In DNA, the CDR3 is TGTGCCAGCAAGTTACTACAGGGAGGCACCGGGGAGCTGTTTTTT. This gives the protein CASKLLQGGTGELFF.

The gene calls are TRBV7-9 and TRBJ2-5; the match to TRBD1 covers 7 bases. Looked up from germline, CDR1 is SEHNR and CDR2 is FQNEAQ (reference sequence). With 4 bases clipped from V and 1 base from J, the junction kept 15 bases outside the gene matches. This CDR3 has 18 amino acids. Here the CDR3 reads CASSSDGRGKVGQETQYF. DNA of the CDR3: TGTGCCAGCAGCTCCGATGGCAGGGGGAAAGTTGGCCAAGAGACCCAGTACTTC.